A selection of T cell receptor beta chains follows, all from one sample in a study of T cells after yellow fever vaccination. TCRdb processed the 5' RACE reads anew with MiXCR; each CDR3 protein has one entry. The sample shows some 27,000 distinct CDR3 sequences, over 5% of them seen only once. This specimen consisted of PBMCs, either bulk or a sorted T-cell subset (CD4+, CD8+, memory, or dextramer-sorted; not recorded which), obtained on the day of the yellow fever booster vaccination. The origin of the receptors is a man younger than 45 who received the YFV17D yellow fever vaccine. Each CDR3 is given with its conserved first and last residue. Each record gives: J gene, CDR3 length, V gene, CDR3 protein.

j_call: TRBJ1-5
cdr3_length: 17
v_call: TRBV7-8
cdr3_aa: CASSLAGTLSGNQPQHF

j_call: TRBJ2-6
cdr3_length: 15
v_call: TRBV27
cdr3_aa: CASSSQGLGANVLTF

j_call: TRBJ1-4
cdr3_length: 14
v_call: TRBV7-6
cdr3_aa: CASSRVPTNEKLFF

j_call: TRBJ2-1
cdr3_length: 17
v_call: TRBV19
cdr3_aa: CASSIGLAGVSRGEQFF

j_call: TRBJ1-5
cdr3_length: 14
v_call: TRBV9
cdr3_aa: CASSVKGTDQPQHF

j_call: TRBJ2-7
cdr3_length: 12
v_call: TRBV7-9
cdr3_aa: CASSSDFYEQYF

j_call: TRBJ2-3
cdr3_length: 16
v_call: TRBV20-1
cdr3_aa: CSAGRLAGGQVDTQYF

j_call: TRBJ2-7
cdr3_length: 14
v_call: TRBV20-1
cdr3_aa: CSADPGTGLLEQYF

j_call: TRBJ2-1
cdr3_length: 15
v_call: TRBV7-3
cdr3_aa: CASSLSGGSYNEQFF

j_call: TRBJ1-5
cdr3_length: 14
v_call: TRBV18
cdr3_aa: CASSPGQPNQPQHF

j_call: TRBJ2-3
cdr3_length: 15
v_call: TRBV7-2
cdr3_aa: CASSSPGQAKDTQYF

j_call: TRBJ2-7
cdr3_length: 13
v_call: TRBV3-1
cdr3_aa: CASSQDSRDEQYF

j_call: TRBJ1-3
cdr3_length: 16
v_call: TRBV20-1
cdr3_aa: CSARGSTGDGAYTIYF

j_call: TRBJ2-7
cdr3_length: 14
v_call: TRBV9
cdr3_aa: CASSVVAGGDEQYF

j_call: TRBJ2-3
cdr3_length: 14
v_call: TRBV18
cdr3_aa: CASSPDSGTDTQYF

j_call: TRBJ2-7
cdr3_length: 15
v_call: TRBV20-1
cdr3_aa: CSANLPGLAAYEQYF

j_call: TRBJ2-2
cdr3_length: 16
v_call: TRBV29-1
cdr3_aa: CSVEKPGTGSPGELFF

j_call: TRBJ2-6
cdr3_length: 16
v_call: TRBV2
cdr3_aa: CASSNRQSSGANVLTF

j_call: TRBJ2-2
cdr3_length: 16
v_call: TRBV19
cdr3_aa: CASSRRRDMNTGELFF

j_call: TRBJ2-3
cdr3_length: 13
v_call: TRBV10-3
cdr3_aa: CAISEGLDGTQYF

j_call: TRBJ2-3
cdr3_length: 13
v_call: TRBV20-1
cdr3_aa: CSGGGPSTDTQYF

j_call: TRBJ1-1
cdr3_length: 14
v_call: TRBV6-5
cdr3_aa: CASSTTRQGSFAFF

j_call: TRBJ2-7
cdr3_length: 14
v_call: TRBV6-5
cdr3_aa: CASIAGGSSYEQYF

j_call: TRBJ2-1
cdr3_length: 14
v_call: TRBV6-5
cdr3_aa: CASSYLRGKGEQFF

j_call: TRBJ2-1
cdr3_length: 11
v_call: TRBV12-3/TRBV12-4
cdr3_aa: CASWRGNEQFF

j_call: TRBJ2-1
cdr3_length: 13
v_call: TRBV12-3/TRBV12-4
cdr3_aa: CASSLFSRGEQFF

j_call: TRBJ2-7
cdr3_length: 14
v_call: TRBV20-1
cdr3_aa: CSAFSTGLSYEQYF

j_call: TRBJ2-1
cdr3_length: 10
v_call: TRBV5-1
cdr3_aa: CASGNNEQFF

j_call: TRBJ1-2
cdr3_length: 17
v_call: TRBV20-1
cdr3_aa: CSARDWGGGNDHYGYTF

j_call: TRBJ2-7
cdr3_length: 15
v_call: TRBV18
cdr3_aa: CASSPFVGPDYEQYF

j_call: TRBJ2-3
cdr3_length: 14
v_call: TRBV7-2
cdr3_aa: CASLYGGAADTQYF

j_call: TRBJ2-5
cdr3_length: 13
v_call: TRBV29-1
cdr3_aa: CSVLRPGLEPQYF

j_call: TRBJ2-7
cdr3_length: 16
v_call: TRBV24-1
cdr3_aa: CATSDSSGRAPYEQYF

j_call: TRBJ2-7
cdr3_length: 12
v_call: TRBV30
cdr3_aa: CAWRQDVGEQYF

j_call: TRBJ2-7
cdr3_length: 11
v_call: TRBV6-2/TRBV6-3
cdr3_aa: CASSYDNEQYF

j_call: TRBJ2-1
cdr3_length: 11
v_call: TRBV5-1
cdr3_aa: CASSGRNEQFF

j_call: TRBJ2-1
cdr3_length: 13
v_call: TRBV20-1
cdr3_aa: CSATHQTEYEQFF

j_call: TRBJ2-3
cdr3_length: 14
v_call: TRBV5-1
cdr3_aa: CASMDPQGTDTQYF

j_call: TRBJ2-1
cdr3_length: 9
v_call: TRBV7-6
cdr3_aa: CARDNEQFF

j_call: TRBJ2-5
cdr3_length: 17
v_call: TRBV25-1
cdr3_aa: CASSESGSGRARETQYF

j_call: TRBJ2-3
cdr3_length: 17
v_call: TRBV4-3
cdr3_aa: CASSQGGLGRSTDTQYF

j_call: TRBJ1-1
cdr3_length: 14
v_call: TRBV27
cdr3_aa: CASSSTGKGAVAFF

j_call: TRBJ2-5
cdr3_length: 17
v_call: TRBV6-2/TRBV6-3
cdr3_aa: CASRTSYRDDYQETQYF

j_call: TRBJ2-7
cdr3_length: 12
v_call: TRBV5-1
cdr3_aa: CASSRGQSEQYF

j_call: TRBJ2-7
cdr3_length: 15
v_call: TRBV7-8
cdr3_aa: CASSLEGGRAREQYF

j_call: TRBJ2-7
cdr3_length: 17
v_call: TRBV4-3
cdr3_aa: CASSQTIRDRPSYEQYF

j_call: TRBJ2-5
cdr3_length: 11
v_call: TRBV14
cdr3_aa: CPSSGGGAQYF

j_call: TRBJ1-1
cdr3_length: 12
v_call: TRBV5-6
cdr3_aa: CASSLVETEAFF

j_call: TRBJ1-1
cdr3_length: 14
v_call: TRBV2
cdr3_aa: CASRPQGGNTEAFF

j_call: TRBJ1-5
cdr3_length: 14
v_call: TRBV7-2
cdr3_aa: CASSFGNTNQPQHF

j_call: TRBJ2-2
cdr3_length: 14
v_call: TRBV20-1
cdr3_aa: CSSTMRGSTGELFF

j_call: TRBJ1-1
cdr3_length: 12
v_call: TRBV20-1
cdr3_aa: CSVSKRESEAFF

j_call: TRBJ1-1
cdr3_length: 15
v_call: TRBV28
cdr3_aa: CASRAQWRSNTEAFF

j_call: TRBJ1-5
cdr3_length: 15
v_call: TRBV5-5
cdr3_aa: CASSQGALSYQPQHF

j_call: TRBJ1-6
cdr3_length: 14
v_call: TRBV5-5
cdr3_aa: CASSPGQGWSPLHF